This T cell receptor (beta chain) was captured by sequencing in a study of cytomegalovirus exposure and HLA in healthy donors. This PCR relied on a set of 60 Vbeta primers and 13 Jbeta primers. Clones were read by immunoSEQ multiplex PCR, and TCRdb kept only the in-frame ones, dropping some. The data show around 140,000 clones, with 55% to 75% seen just once and roughly 4% held by the top ten. V was clipped by 4 bases and J by 6 bases; unmatched bases: 4. The CDR3 is made up of 13 amino acids. Germline-derived CDR1 and CDR2 are ENHRY and SYGVKD. The clonotype originates from a man aged 50 to 60 in good health and CMV-seropositive. Source material: PBMCs. The chain carries TRBV10-3 and TRBJ2-5; 8 bases agree with TRBD2. In nucleotides, the CDR3 is TGTGCCATCAGTGCAGCGGGAGTTCAGACCCAGTACTTC. This translates into CAISAAGVQTQYF.